The 2 T cell receptor beta chains presented below share a single source sample, sequenced in a study of T cell changes during pregnancy in multiple sclerosis. Libraries were prepared by immunoSEQ multiplex PCR; TCRdb keeps only in-frame clonotypes and omits some of them. The sample lists tens of thousands of clones; just under 95% were seen once. The material sequenced was peripheral blood, taken in the second trimester of pregnancy. These receptors were obtained from a female donor with multiple sclerosis, enrolled in a pregnancy study.

The chain couples TRBV5-1 to TRBJ2-5, with 9 bases that match TRBD2. The ends lost 0 bases at V and 2 bases at J; junction bases unmatched: 2. The CDR3 runs to 15 residues. In germline, CDR1 is SGHRS, CDR2 YFSETQ. CDR3 sequence (DNA): TGCGCCAGCAGCTTGGCTGCGGGAGGGCAAGAGACCCAGTACTTC. It encodes CASSLAAGGQETQYF.

The chain carries TRBV11-1 and TRBJ2-1; D is undetermined. Germline assignment: CDR1 SGHAT and CDR2 FQDESV (reference sequence). This CDR3 contains 14 residues. Deletions cut 3 bases from V and 8 bases from J, with 14 bases between. The CDR3 loop is CASSLTTGSDEQFF. As DNA, the CDR3 is TGTGCCAGCAGCTTGACGACTGGAAGCGATGAGCAGTTCTTC.